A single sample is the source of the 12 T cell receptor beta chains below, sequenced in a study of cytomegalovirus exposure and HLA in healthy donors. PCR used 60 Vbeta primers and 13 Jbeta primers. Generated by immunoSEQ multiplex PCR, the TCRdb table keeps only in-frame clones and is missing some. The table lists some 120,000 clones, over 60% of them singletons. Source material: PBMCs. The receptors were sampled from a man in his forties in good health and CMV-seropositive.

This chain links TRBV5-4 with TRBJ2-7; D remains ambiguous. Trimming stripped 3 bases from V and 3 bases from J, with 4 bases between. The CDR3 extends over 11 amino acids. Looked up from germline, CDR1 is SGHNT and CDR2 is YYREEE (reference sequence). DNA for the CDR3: TGTGCCAGCAGCTCGGGCTACGAGCAGTACTTC. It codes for CASSSGYEQYF. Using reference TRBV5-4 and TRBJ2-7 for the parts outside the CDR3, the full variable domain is ETGVTQSPTHLIKTRGQQVTLRCSSQSGHNTVSWYQQALGQGPQFIFQYYREEENGRGNFPPRFSGLQFPNYSSELNVNALELDDSALYLCASSSGYEQYFGPGTRLTVT.

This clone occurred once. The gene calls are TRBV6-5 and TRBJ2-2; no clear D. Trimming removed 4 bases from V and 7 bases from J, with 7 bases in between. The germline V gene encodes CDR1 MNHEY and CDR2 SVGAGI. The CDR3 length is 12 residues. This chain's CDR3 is CASSWPSGELFF. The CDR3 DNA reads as TGTGCCAGCAGTTGGCCCAGCGGGGAGCTGTTTTTT.

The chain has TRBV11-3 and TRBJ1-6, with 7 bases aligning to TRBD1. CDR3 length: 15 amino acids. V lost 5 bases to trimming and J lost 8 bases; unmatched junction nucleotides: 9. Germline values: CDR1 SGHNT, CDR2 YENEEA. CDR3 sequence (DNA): TGTGCCAGCAGCCCGAACCAGGGGGTTGATTCACCCCTCCACTTT. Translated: CASSPNQGVDSPLHF.

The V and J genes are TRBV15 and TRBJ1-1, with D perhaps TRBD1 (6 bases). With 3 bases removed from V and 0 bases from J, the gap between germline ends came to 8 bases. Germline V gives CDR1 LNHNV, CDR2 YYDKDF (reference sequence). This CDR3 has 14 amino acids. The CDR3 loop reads CATSRGQMNTEAFF. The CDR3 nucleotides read TGTGCCACCAGCAGGGGACAAATGAACACTGAAGCTTTCTTT.

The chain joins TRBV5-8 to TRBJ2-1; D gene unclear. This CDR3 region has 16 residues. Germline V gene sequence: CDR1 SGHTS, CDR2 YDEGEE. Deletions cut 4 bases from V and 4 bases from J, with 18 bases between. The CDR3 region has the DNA TGTGCCAGCAGCGCCCCCCTGAAGATGCAGTACAATGAGCAGTTCTTC. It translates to CASSAPLKMQYNEQFF.

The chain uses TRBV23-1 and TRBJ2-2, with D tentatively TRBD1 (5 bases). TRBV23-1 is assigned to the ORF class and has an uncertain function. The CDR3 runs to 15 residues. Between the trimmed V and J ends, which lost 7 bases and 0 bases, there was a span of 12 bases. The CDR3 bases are TGCGCCAGCACCCTGACAGCTTCGAACACCGGGGAGCTGTTTTTT. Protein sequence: CASTLTASNTGELFF.

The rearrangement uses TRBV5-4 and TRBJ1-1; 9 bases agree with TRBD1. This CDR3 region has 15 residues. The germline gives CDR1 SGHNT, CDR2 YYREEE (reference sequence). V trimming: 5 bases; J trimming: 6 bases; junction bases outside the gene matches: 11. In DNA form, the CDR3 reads TGTGCCAGCAGGAACAGGGGGCGTGGGATAGCTGAAGCTTTCTTT. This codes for CASRNRGRGIAEAFF.

Written as DNA, the CDR3 is TGTGCCAGCAGTTTAAAGAGTCCGAACTATGGCTACACCTTC. Translated, it gives CASSLKSPNYGYTF. The rearrangement uses TRBV27 and TRBJ1-2, with D unresolved. CDR1 MNHEY and CDR2 SMNVEV come from the germline V gene (reference sequence). This CDR3 is 14 amino acids long. Trimming stripped 2 bases from V and 2 bases from J, with 9 bases between.

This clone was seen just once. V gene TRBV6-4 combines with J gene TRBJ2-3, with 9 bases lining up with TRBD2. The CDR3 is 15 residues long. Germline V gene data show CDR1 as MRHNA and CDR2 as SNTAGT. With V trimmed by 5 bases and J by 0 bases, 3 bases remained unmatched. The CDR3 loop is CASSKRGASTDTQYF. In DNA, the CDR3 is TGTGCCAGCAGTAAGCGGGGGGCTAGCACAGATACGCAGTATTTT.

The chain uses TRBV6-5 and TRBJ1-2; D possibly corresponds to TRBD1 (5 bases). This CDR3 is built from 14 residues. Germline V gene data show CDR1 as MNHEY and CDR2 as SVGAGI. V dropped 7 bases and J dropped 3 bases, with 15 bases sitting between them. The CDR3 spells CASTSQSRDYGYTF. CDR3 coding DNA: TGTGCCAGCACGTCCCAAAGCAGGGACTATGGCTACACCTTC.

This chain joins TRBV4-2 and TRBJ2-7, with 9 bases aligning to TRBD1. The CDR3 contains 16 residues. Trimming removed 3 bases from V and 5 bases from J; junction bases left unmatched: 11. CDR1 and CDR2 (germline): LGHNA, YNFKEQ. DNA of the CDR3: TGTGCCAGCAGCCACGCTACGGGACAGGGTTCCCACGAGCAGTACTTC. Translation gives CASSHATGQGSHEQYF.

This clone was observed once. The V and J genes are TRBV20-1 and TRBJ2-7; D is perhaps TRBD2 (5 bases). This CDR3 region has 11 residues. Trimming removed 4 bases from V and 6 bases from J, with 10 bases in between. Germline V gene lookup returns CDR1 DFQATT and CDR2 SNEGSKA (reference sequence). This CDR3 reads CSATLGREQYF. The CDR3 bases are TGCAGTGCTACACTAGGGCGCGAGCAGTACTTC.